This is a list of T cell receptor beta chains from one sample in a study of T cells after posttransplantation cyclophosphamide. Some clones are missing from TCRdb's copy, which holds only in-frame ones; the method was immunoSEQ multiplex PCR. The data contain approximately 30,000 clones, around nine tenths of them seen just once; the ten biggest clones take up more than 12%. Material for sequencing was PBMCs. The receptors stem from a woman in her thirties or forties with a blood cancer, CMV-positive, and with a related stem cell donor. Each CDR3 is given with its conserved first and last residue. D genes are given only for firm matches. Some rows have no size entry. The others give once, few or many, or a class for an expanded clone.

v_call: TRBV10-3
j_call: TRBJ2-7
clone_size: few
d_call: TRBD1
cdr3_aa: CAISESGDSSYEQYF
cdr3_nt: TGTGCCATCAGTGAGTCGGGGGACAGCTCCTACGAGCAGTACTTC

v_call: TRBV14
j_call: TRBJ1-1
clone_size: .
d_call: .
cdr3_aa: CASSLRGARDTEAFF
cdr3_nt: TGTGCCAGCAGCCTCAGAGGAGCTCGGGACACTGAAGCTTTCTTT

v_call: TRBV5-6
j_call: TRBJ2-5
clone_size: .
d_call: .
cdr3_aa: CASSLAGGYPETQYF
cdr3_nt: TGTGCCAGCAGCTTGGCCGGTGGTTACCCGGAGACCCAGTACTTC

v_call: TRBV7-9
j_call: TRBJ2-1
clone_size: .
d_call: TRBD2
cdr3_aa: CASSLATGPGGYNEQFF
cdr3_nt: TGTGCCAGCAGCTTAGCGACTGGCCCGGGGGGCTACAATGAGCAGTTCTTC

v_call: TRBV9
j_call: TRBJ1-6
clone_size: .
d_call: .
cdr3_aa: CASSVDLRGGNSPLHF
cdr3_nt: TGTGCCAGCAGCGTAGATCTAAGGGGAGGTAATTCCCCCCTCCACTTT

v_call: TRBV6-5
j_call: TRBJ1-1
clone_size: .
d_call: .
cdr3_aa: CASSPSPTGNTEAFF
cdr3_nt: TGTGCCAGCAGTCCCTCCCCGACAGGGAACACTGAAGCTTTCTTT

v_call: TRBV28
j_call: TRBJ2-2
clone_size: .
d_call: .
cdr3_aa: CASSNRGADGELFF
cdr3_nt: TGTGCCAGCAGTAATCGGGGGGCTGACGGGGAGCTGTTTTTT

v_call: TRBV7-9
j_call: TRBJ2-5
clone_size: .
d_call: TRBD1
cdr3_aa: CASSFARGHEETQYF
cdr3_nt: TGTGCCAGCAGCTTCGCGAGGGGGCATGAAGAGACCCAGTACTTC

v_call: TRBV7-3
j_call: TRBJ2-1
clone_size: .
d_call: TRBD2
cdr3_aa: CASSLSRSGVYNEQFF
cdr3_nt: TGTGCCAGCAGCTTGTCAAGGAGCGGGGTATACAATGAGCAGTTCTTC

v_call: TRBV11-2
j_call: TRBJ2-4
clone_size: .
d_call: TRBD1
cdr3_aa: CASSLLQGPKNIQYF
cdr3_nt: TGTGCCAGCAGCTTACTACAGGGGCCCAAAAACATTCAGTACTTC

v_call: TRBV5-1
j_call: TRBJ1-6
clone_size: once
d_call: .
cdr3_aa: CASRDDTRNNSPLHF
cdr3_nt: TGCGCCAGCCGAGACGACACCCGCAATAATTCACCCCTCCACTTT

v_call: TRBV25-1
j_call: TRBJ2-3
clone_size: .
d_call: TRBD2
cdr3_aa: CASSEVIAGATDTQYF
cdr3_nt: TGTGCCAGCAGTGAAGTTATAGCGGGGGCCACAGATACGCAGTATTTT

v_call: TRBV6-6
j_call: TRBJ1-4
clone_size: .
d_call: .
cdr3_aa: CASSSLPGEQLFF
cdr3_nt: TGTGCCAGCAGTTCCCTGCCGGGGGAACAACTGTTTTTT

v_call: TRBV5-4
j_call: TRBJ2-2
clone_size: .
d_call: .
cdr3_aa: CASSLGQVITGELFF
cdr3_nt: TGTGCCAGCAGCTTGGGACAGGTGATCACCGGGGAGCTGTTTTTT

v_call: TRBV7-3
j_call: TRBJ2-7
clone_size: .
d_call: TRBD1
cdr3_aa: CASSQQGMYEQYF
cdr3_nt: TGTGCCAGCAGCCAACAGGGGATGTACGAGCAGTACTTC